The 3 T cell receptor beta chains presented below share a single source sample, sequenced in a study of cytomegalovirus exposure and HLA in healthy donors. The study ran its PCR with 60 Vbeta and 13 Jbeta primers. The method was immunoSEQ multiplex PCR; TCRdb's version includes in-frame clones alone and lacks a portion of them. The repertoire holds under 200,000 clones, with about 79% as singletons. The source material was PBMCs. These receptors came from a man aged 50-59 years in good health and CMV-seropositive.

In regard to this clone: At one of its ends the junction is not consistent with the germline gene, which may arise from a read error. The CDR3 nucleotides are TGCGCCAGCAGCTTGGAGCGAGGCACGGATACGCAGTATTTT. Encoded protein: CASSLERGTDTQYF. The J gene is TRBJ2-3, the V gene TRBV5-1; D is uncertain. Per germline, CDR1 SGHRS and CDR2 YFSETQ. The CDR3 has 14 amino acids.

The chain links TRBV9 to TRBJ2-1, with 9 bases that match TRBD2. This CDR3 is built from 16 residues. The germline CDR1 and CDR2 sequences are SGDLS and YYNGEE. J gave up 3 bases and V 0 bases, and 4 bases lay outside the gene matches. The chain's CDR3 is CASSVEGAGGYNEQFF. In DNA, the CDR3 is TGTGCCAGCAGCGTAGAGGGAGCGGGAGGCTACAATGAGCAGTTCTTC.

The rearrangement joins TRBV7-9 to TRBJ2-7, with 7 bases matching TRBD1. In germline, CDR1 is SEHNR, CDR2 FQNEAQ (reference sequence). Germline trimming cut 1 base from V and 2 bases from J; bases unmatched to any gene: 5. The CDR3 runs to 15 residues. In DNA form, the CDR3 reads TGTGCCAGCAGCTTAGATAACAGGGGCCCCTACGAGCAGTACTTC. Amino acids: CASSLDNRGPYEQYF.